This entry is about one TCR beta chain. The antigen is not known. Single viable CD3+CD4+CD8-CD45RO+ cells were sorted as the memory CD4+ T cells. This specimen belongs to a study of memory CD4+ T cells and cytomegalovirus serostatus. The wider study: Of the healthy Belgian adults, nine or ten were CMV seropositive and more than 20 seronegative.

Under the authors' procedure: After removing out-of-frame reads, 2.3 million or so distinct TCRbeta sequences remained. The repertoire was sequenced with immunoSEQ multiplex PCR; TCRdb's copy has only in-frame clones and lacks some. D and trimming come from the DNA, and the V and J calls and clone size come from that table. This sample has tens of thousands of clones; approximately 83% occur once, and the top ten carry about 0.6%. Study outcomes and limitations: A US-trained random forest predicted CMV serostatus with median AUC roughly 0.9. Each of around 69 CMV-associated TCRbeta sequences occurred in one to five individuals.

V lost 5 bases to trimming and J lost 4 bases; unmatched junction nucleotides: 7. CDR1 PRHDT and CDR2 FYEKMQ come from the germline V gene (reference sequence). This CDR3 contains 14 residues. The chain links TRBV13 to TRBJ2-5, with 7 bases identical to TRBD1. Sequenced: memory CD4+ T cells from blood. The receptor comes from an adult in good health and CMV-seronegative. CDR3 DNA: TGTGCCAGCAGCCGACGGGACAGCCGAGAGACCCAGTACTTC. It encodes CASSRRDSRETQYF.